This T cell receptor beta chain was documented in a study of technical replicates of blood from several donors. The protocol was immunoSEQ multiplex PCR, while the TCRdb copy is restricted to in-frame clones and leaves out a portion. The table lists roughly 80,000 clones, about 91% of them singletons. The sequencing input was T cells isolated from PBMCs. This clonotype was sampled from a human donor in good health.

Written as DNA, the CDR3 is TGTGCCATCAGTGAGGACAGGGGCAATCAGCCCCAGCATTTT. Protein product: CAISEDRGNQPQHF. The J gene is TRBJ1-5, the V gene TRBV10-3; 7 nucleotides match TRBD1. This CDR3 is built from 14 residues. CDR1 is ENHRY, CDR2 SYGVKD, per germline. Trimming removed 2 bases from V and 2 bases from J; junction bases left unmatched: 0.